This T cell receptor (beta chain) was found in a study of spatial heterogeneity in lung cancer. Background on the study: Follow-up PBMC samples were sequenced when available, at a median of approximately 23 months after resection. Averaged across combinations, each unique TCR and UMI pairing appeared more than ten times in raw reads, which were uncorrected. Study-level results: Tumor TCRs that were ubiquitous and expanded showed up in blood more at resection than follow-up.

The J segment lost 0 bases and the V segment lost 5 bases, leaving 6 bases of the junction unmatched. The germline V gene encodes CDR1 MNHEY and CDR2 SVGAGI. The CDR3 has 16 residues. This clonotype was observed many times. The antigen is unknown. TCRdb reanalysed the 5' RACE reads using MiXCR and keeps one entry per CDR3 protein. Here the sample spans 35,000 to 55,000 distinct CDR3 sequences, about an eighth being singletons. The time point: blood at routine non-recurrence follow-up after resection. The rearrangement uses TRBV6-5 and TRBJ2-1, with TRBD2 identical over 8 bases. Specimen: PBMCs, collected at follow-up. The clonotype comes from a male donor with early-stage non-small cell lung cancer. The CDR3, as DNA: TGTGCCAGCAGTACGACCCTAGCGGGCTCCTACAATGAGCAGTTCTTC. Protein: CASSTTLAGSYNEQFF.